The 6 T cell receptor beta chains below all came from one sample that was sequenced in a study of blood T cell repertoires in COVID-19. Only in-frame clones appear in the TCRdb table, and some are missing; sequencing was by immunoSEQ multiplex PCR. The sample contains 200,000 to 250,000 clones, roughly 80% of which appear only once. Input material: peripheral blood. The receptors here all came from an elderly man with acute or convalescent COVID-19.

V usage is TRBV7-8 and J usage is TRBJ2-2; D is unclear. Trimming stripped 2 bases from V and 9 bases from J, with 13 bases between. This CDR3 is built from 14 residues. The germline V gene has CDR1 SGHVS and CDR2 FQNEAQ. In DNA form, the CDR3 reads TGTGCCAGCAGCTTAACCGAGAAGATTCGGGAGCTGTTTTTT. This translates into CASSLTEKIRELFF. The full variable domain, with the rest looked up from reference TRBV7-8 and TRBJ2-2, is GAGVSQSPRYKVAKRGQDVALRCDPISGHVSLFWYQQALGQGPEFLTYFQNEAQLDKSGLPSDRFFAERPEGSVSTLKIQRTQQEDSAVYLCASSLTEKIRELFFGEGSRLTVL.

This clone was counted only a few times. The genes are TRBV10-3 and TRBJ1-4, with unresolved D. Germline V lookup: CDR1 ENHRY, CDR2 SYGVKD. The CDR3 is made up of 13 amino acids. V was trimmed by 5 bases and J by 8 bases, leaving 12 bases between them. The CDR3 spells CAISYQRWEKLFF. DNA for the CDR3: TGTGCCATCAGTTATCAGCGATGGGAAAAACTGTTTTTT.

The chain couples TRBV19 to TRBJ1-5, with 7 nucleotides matching TRBD1. Per the germline V gene, CDR1 is LNHDA and CDR2 is SQIVND (reference sequence). V trimming: 9 bases; J trimming: 0 bases; junction bases outside the gene matches: 5. The CDR3 is 14 residues long. In nucleotides, the CDR3 is TGTGCCAGCGTTACAGGGGTTAGCAATCAGCCCCAGCATTTT. Amino acids: CASVTGVSNQPQHF.

The chain recombines TRBV6-5 with TRBJ2-7; 7 nucleotides match TRBD1. Germline V gene data show CDR1 as MNHEY and CDR2 as SVGAGI. V shed 6 bases and J 2 bases; nucleotides not matched to a gene: 10. The CDR3 is 15 amino acids. The CDR3 is CASRLTRQGAYEQYF. The CDR3 DNA reads as TGTGCCAGCAGATTAACGCGACAGGGAGCCTACGAGCAGTACTTC.

The genes are TRBV15 and TRBJ2-1; no definite D call. The V end lost 0 bases, the J end lost 9 bases, and 18 bases lay between the germline ends. Germline V gives CDR1 LNHNV, CDR2 YYDKDF (reference sequence). The CDR3 sequence is 16 residues long. The CDR3 loop reads CATSREMGSIRSEQFF. The CDR3 nucleotides are TGTGCCACCAGCAGAGAGATGGGCTCGATTCGCAGTGAGCAGTTCTTC.

This clone was found a few times. CDR3 sequence: CASGRDRIRQPQHF. For the CDR3, the DNA is TGTGCTAGTGGCCGGGACAGGATAAGACAGCCCCAGCATTTT. J is TRBJ1-5 and V is TRBV12-5; 8 nucleotides align to TRBD1. The CDR3 is 14 amino acids. The V segment lost 6 bases and the J segment 7 bases; nucleotides outside the gene matches: 8. The germline V gene encodes CDR1 LGHNT and CDR2 FRNRAP.